One sample yielded the 21 T cell receptor beta chains listed below, sequenced in a study of T cell responses to AZD1222 COVID-19 vaccine. The protocol was immunoSEQ multiplex PCR, while the TCRdb copy is restricted to in-frame clones and leaves out a portion. The sample includes more than 150,000 clones, roughly 92% of them seen just once. This material consisted of peripheral blood, taken on day 0 of AZD1222 vaccination. The receptors stem from an adult in good health.

CDR3 region: CASSRTGLYGYTF. The DNA of the CDR3 is TGTGCCAGCAGTCGGACAGGGTTATATGGCTACACCTTC. The chain employs TRBV6-4 and TRBJ1-2; the match to TRBD1 covers 8 bases. V lost 5 bases to trimming and J lost 5 bases; unmatched junction nucleotides: 4. The CDR3 is 13 residues long. Germline CDR1 MRHNA, CDR2 SNTAGT.

This clone came up once. V and J are TRBV7-3 and TRBJ2-2; TRBD1 or TRBD2 may be the D gene (5 bases each). V was clipped by 5 bases and J by 6 bases, with 19 bases between them. The length of the CDR3 is 16 residues. CDR1 and CDR2 from the germline V gene are SGHTA and FQGTGA. CDR3 nucleotide sequence: TGTGCCAGCAGCCCCGGAGAGGGTCAGGGCGCCGGGGAGCTGTTTTTT. Its protein product is CASSPGEGQGAGELFF.

This clone was detected only once. The J gene is TRBJ2-7, the V gene TRBV5-4; tentative D call: TRBD2 (6 bases). CDR1 SGHNT and CDR2 YYREEE come from the germline V gene (reference sequence). CDR3 length: 14 residues. The V and J ends lost 0 bases and 0 bases respectively, with 7 bases between them. CDR3 region: CASSLVGSSYEQYF. The CDR3, as DNA: TGTGCCAGCAGCTTGGTCGGGAGCTCCTACGAGCAGTACTTC.

The V gene is TRBV5-1, the J gene TRBJ2-1, with D unresolved. Per the germline V gene, CDR1 is SGHRS and CDR2 is YFSETQ. The CDR3 totals 14 residues. V lost 4 bases, J lost 8 bases, and 16 bases lay in between. The CDR3 DNA is TGCGCCAGCAGCCCCTTCCCCCTCGGCGATGAGCAGTTCTTC. This sequence encodes CASSPFPLGDEQFF.

The V and J genes are TRBV1 and TRBJ1-1. TRBV1 is shown as a pseudogene. This CDR3 region has 15 residues. CDR3 protein: CTRLNARTRSPEAFF. Written as DNA, the CDR3 is TGCACCAGACTAAACGCTAGGACCAGGAGCCCTGAAGCTTTCTTT.

The chain uses TRBV28 and TRBJ1-1; D ambiguous. The V gene's germline CDR1 is MDHEN and CDR2 SYDVKM. The CDR3 consists of 18 residues. The ends were cut back, 7 bases at V and 2 bases at J, with 26 bases in the middle. The CDR3 nucleotides are TGTGCCAGCAAAATTAACTCGGTTTGGCAGTCAAAAAACACTGAAGCTTTCTTT. Protein: CASKINSVWQSKNTEAFF.

This clone occurred once. The chain couples TRBV7-6 to TRBJ2-1; D unclear. Per germline, CDR1 SGHVS and CDR2 FNYEAQ. Trimming took off 5 bases at V and 2 bases at J, with 4 bases between the two ends. The CDR3 is 12 residues long. The CDR3, as DNA: TGTGCCAGCAGCCAAACCTACAATGAGCAGTTCTTC. Protein sequence: CASSQTYNEQFF. Full variable domain (missing parts from reference TRBV7-6 and TRBJ2-1): GAGVSQSPRYKVTKRGQDVALRCDPISGHVSLYWYRQALGQGPEFLTYFNYEAQQDKSGLPNDRFSAERPEGSISTLTIQRTEQRDSAMYRCASSQTYNEQFFGPGTRLTVL.

V usage is TRBV2 and J usage is TRBJ1-2, with 11 nucleotides matching TRBD1. The CDR3 loop spans 14 amino acids. With V trimmed by 5 bases and J by 7 bases, 6 bases remained unmatched. The germline gives CDR1 SNHLY, CDR2 FYNNEI. The CDR3 sequence is CASSSGTGGLGYTF. The CDR3 bases are TGTGCCAGCAGTAGCGGGACAGGGGGACTTGGCTACACCTTC. Full variable domain (missing parts from reference TRBV2 and TRBJ1-2): EPEVTQTPSHQVTQMGQEVILRCVPISNHLYFYWYRQILGQKVEFLVSFYNNEISEKSEIFDDQFSVERPDGSNFTLKIRSTKLEDSAMYFCASSSGTGGLGYTFGSGTRLTVV.

The chain joins TRBV29-1 to TRBJ1-1; 7 nucleotides match TRBD1. This CDR3 contains 14 residues. Per the germline V gene, CDR1 is SQVTM and CDR2 is ANQGSEA. V shed 4 bases, J shed 0 bases, and the junction held 5 bases outside the gene matches. This chain's CDR3 is CSVGRDRLNTEAFF. CDR3 in DNA: TGCAGCGTTGGCCGGGACAGATTGAACACTGAAGCTTTCTTT.

The chain employs TRBV6-5 and TRBJ2-2; 8 nucleotides align to TRBD1. This CDR3 comprises 15 residues. Trimming at V came to 6 bases and at J to 5 bases, leaving 8 bases not matched to a gene. Germline V lookup: CDR1 MNHEY, CDR2 SVGAGI. The CDR3 DNA is TGTGCCAGCAGCTCGGGACAGGTTGGAACCGGGGAGCTGTTTTTT. Translating gives CASSSGQVGTGELFF.

V and J are TRBV27 and TRBJ2-7, with TRBD2 matching 8 bases. CDR1 is MNHEY and CDR2 is SMNVEV in the germline V gene (reference sequence). Losses at the gene ends were 4 bases for V and 3 bases for J; bases not matched to a gene: 14. The CDR3 has 17 amino acids. CDR3: CASSSLSGTSIFYEQYF. Here the CDR3 DNA reads TGTGCCAGCAGTTCGCTCTCCGGGACTAGTATTTTCTACGAGCAGTACTTC.

The chain combines TRBV7-9 with TRBJ2-1, with TRBD2 identical over 12 bases. The junction had 7 bases not matched to a gene; V was cut back by 5 bases and J by 5 bases. Germline values: CDR1 SEHNR, CDR2 FQNEAQ (reference sequence). This CDR3 contains 16 residues. CDR3 coding DNA: TGTGCCAGCAGCCCGACTAGCGGGAGAGCCCACAATGAGCAGTTCTTC. Protein: CASSPTSGRAHNEQFF. Full variable domain (rest looked up from reference TRBV7-9 and TRBJ2-1): DTGVSQNPRHKITKRGQNVTFRCDPISEHNRLYWYRQTLGQGPEFLTYFQNEAQLEKSRLLSDRFSAERPKGSFSTLEIQRTEQGDSAMYLCASSPTSGRAHNEQFFGPGTRLTVL.

This chain joins TRBV2 and TRBJ1-3, with D uncertain. Trimming shortened V by 4 bases and J by 0 bases, and 4 bases separated the two germline ends. CDR1 and CDR2 from the germline V gene are SNHLY and FYNNEI. The CDR3 runs 13 residues. The CDR3 region is CASSGDSGNTIYF. The DNA for the CDR3 is TGTGCCAGCAGTGGGGACTCTGGAAACACCATATATTTT.

This clone was seen just once. The chain recombines TRBV9 with TRBJ1-2; TRBD1 might be the D (6 bases). CDR3 size: 15 residues. Germline V gene lookup returns CDR1 SGDLS and CDR2 YYNGEE. Trimming stripped 4 bases from V and 7 bases from J, with 20 bases between. The CDR3 coding sequence is TGTGCCAGCAGCCCGACAACTCAGGGGAGGGGTGGCTACACCTTC. Amino acids: CASSPTTQGRGGYTF.

This clone was recorded only once. The chain employs TRBV7-3 and TRBJ2-6; D unclear. V dropped 5 bases and J dropped 0 bases, with 5 bases sitting between them. CDR3 size: 14 residues. Germline values: CDR1 SGHTA, CDR2 FQGTGA. The CDR3 DNA reads TGTGCCAGCAGCCGGAACTCTGGGGCCAACGTCCTGACTTTC. Translating gives CASSRNSGANVLTF. The full variable domain, with the rest looked up from reference TRBV7-3 and TRBJ2-6, is GAGVSQTPSNKVTEKGKYVELRCDPISGHTALYWYRQSLGQGPEFLIYFQGTGAADDSGLPNDRFFAVRPEGSVSTLKIQRTERGDSAVYLCASSRNSGANVLTFGAGSRLTVL.

The chain employs TRBV14 and TRBJ2-5, with D perhaps TRBD1 (5 bases). The germline CDR1 and CDR2 sequences are SGHDN and FVKESK. The V end lost 4 bases, the J end lost 2 bases, and 14 bases lay between the germline ends. CDR3 length: 15 residues. This chain's CDR3 is CASSPIDQGQETQYF. Here the CDR3 DNA reads TGTGCCAGCAGCCCGATAGACCAGGGTCAAGAGACCCAGTACTTC.

This chain connects TRBV3-1 (or the pseudogene TRBV3-2) to TRBJ2-5; D gene unclear. Germline-derived CDR1 and CDR2 are LGHDT and YNNKEL (reference sequence). The CDR3 spans 13 residues. Deletions cut 4 bases from V and 9 bases from J, with 15 bases between. The CDR3 here is CASSLAAASAQYF. CDR3 bases: TGTGCCAGCAGCCTGGCGGCTGCGTCCGCCCAGTACTTC.

The V gene is TRBV7-9, the J gene TRBJ1-5; TRBD1 might be the D (5 bases). CDR3 length: 16 residues. Germline CDR1 SEHNR, CDR2 FQNEAQ (reference sequence). V lost 5 bases and J 4 bases, leaving 18 bases between the germline ends. Here the CDR3 reads CASSPSRLGGNQPQHF. For the CDR3, the DNA is TGTGCCAGCAGCCCTTCGAGGTTGGGGGGAAATCAGCCCCAGCATTTT.

The chain recombines TRBV27 with TRBJ1-3, with D possibly being TRBD1 (6 bases). This CDR3 has 17 residues. V gave up 1 base and J gave up 2 bases, with 15 bases separating them. The germline CDR1 and CDR2 sequences are MNHEY and SMNVEV (reference sequence). For the CDR3, the DNA is TGTGCCAGCAGTTTATTTGGGGGCATGGACGCTGGAAACACCATATATTTT. Translated, it gives CASSLFGGMDAGNTIYF.

This chain connects TRBV18 to TRBJ1-1, with 7 positions matching TRBD1. This CDR3 has 12 residues. The germline V gene has CDR1 KGHSH and CDR2 LQKENI. Germline trimming cut 6 bases from V and 6 bases from J; bases unmatched to any gene: 4. The CDR3 DNA reads as TGTGCCAGCTCCCTAGACAGGGCTGAAGCTTTCTTT. This encodes CASSLDRAEAFF.

This chain uses TRBV7-8 with TRBJ2-7, with 11 bases fitting TRBD2. Germline CDR1 is SGHVS and CDR2 is FQNEAQ. The CDR3 has 14 amino acids. V shed 6 bases, J shed 7 bases, and the junction held 8 bases outside the gene matches. CDR3 in amino acids: CASRPLAGAWEQYF. The CDR3 DNA is TGTGCCAGCAGGCCACTAGCGGGAGCATGGGAGCAGTACTTC.